The 25 T cell receptor beta chains below come from one sample, sequenced in a study of early T cells in non-severe SARS-CoV-2 infection. TCRdb ran MiXCR on the 5' RACE reads and lists one entry per CDR3 protein. The data hold tens of thousands of distinct CDR3 sequences, with around 6% observed a single time. Sample: whole blood. These receptors came from an adult who was a healthcare worker with PCR-confirmed SARS-CoV-2 infection or an uninfected control (not recorded which).

This clonotype was counted only a few times. The genes are TRBV29-1 and TRBJ2-1; D is unresolved. Between the trimmed V and J ends, which lost 3 bases and 2 bases, there was a span of 5 bases. Per germline, CDR1 SQVTM and CDR2 ANQGSEA. CDR3 length: 12 residues. CDR3 in DNA: TGCAGCGTTGAGGGCCCCTACAATGAGCAGTTCTTC. This translates into CSVEGPYNEQFF.

In this sample, this clonotype turned up a few times. The chain uses TRBV27 and TRBJ2-2, with 10 bases fitting TRBD2. The CDR3 loop spans 15 amino acids. CDR1 is MNHEY, CDR2 SMNVEV, per germline (reference sequence). V dropped 2 bases and J dropped 7; count of bases not matched to a gene: 4. CDR3 coding DNA: TGTGCCAGCAGTTTACTAGCGGGAGTTTTCGGGGAGCTGTTTTTT. Amino acids: CASSLLAGVFGELFF.

This clonotype occurred many times. V gene TRBV9 combines with J gene TRBJ1-2, with 7 bases that match TRBD1. V lost 4 bases and J lost 5; bases outside the gene matches: 14. CDR3 length: 16 amino acids. CDR1 and CDR2 (germline): SGDLS, YYNGEE. The CDR3: CASSYMGTANDYGYTF. The CDR3 DNA reads TGTGCCAGCAGCTACATGGGGACAGCCAATGATTATGGCTACACCTTC.

This clonotype was picked up many times. This chain joins TRBV5-6 and TRBJ2-1; TRBD1 matches at 7 bases. In germline, CDR1 is SGHDT, CDR2 YYEEEE. V was pared by 3 bases and J by 9 bases, with 6 bases of the junction left unmatched. The CDR3 has 13 residues. For the CDR3, the DNA is TGTGCCAGCAGCTCAGACAGGGTTGGTGAGCAGTTCTTC. Its protein is CASSSDRVGEQFF.

This clonotype was observed many times. The genes are TRBV11-3 and TRBJ2-3; no definite D call. The CDR3 totals 14 residues. The V end was cut by 5 bases, the J end by 10 bases, with 19 bases between. The V gene's germline CDR1 is SGHNT and CDR2 YENEEA. CDR3 nucleotides: TGTGCCAGCAGCCCATCCGGGCTTCTCCTCCCGCAGTATTTT. Amino acid sequence: CASSPSGLLLPQYF.

This clonotype was picked up a small number of times. This chain joins TRBV5-5 and TRBJ2-3; the D gene is possibly TRBD2 (7 bases). V was shortened by 2 bases and J by 2 bases, with 12 bases between the two germline ends. This CDR3 is 15 amino acids long. CDR1 and CDR2 (germline): SGHKS, YYEKEE (reference sequence). Here the CDR3 DNA reads TGTGCCAGCAGCTTTCGGGGGGCCTCCACAGATACGCAGTATTTT. It yields the protein CASSFRGASTDTQYF.

This clonotype was counted at least ten times. The chain carries TRBV9 and TRBJ2-3; D uncertain. Deletions cut 6 bases from V and 6 bases from J, with 17 bases between. CDR1 and CDR2 from the germline V gene are SGDLS and YYNGEE. The CDR3 loop spans 14 amino acids. The CDR3 nucleotides read TGTGCCAGCACAGGACCCATGTTCCCCGATACGCAGTATTTT. Protein product: CASTGPMFPDTQYF.

This clonotype has only a few counts. V usage is TRBV29-1 and J usage is TRBJ1-2; D is perhaps TRBD1 (6 bases). Germline V CDR1 and CDR2: SQVTM, ANQGSEA. This CDR3 comprises 15 residues. V shed 1 base and J shed 4 bases, with 16 bases lying between them. The chain's CDR3 is CSVEGTSRGFYGYTF. In DNA, the CDR3 is TGCAGCGTTGAAGGTACGAGCAGGGGCTTCTATGGCTACACCTTC.

This clonotype was seen at least ten times. The chain links TRBV6-6 to TRBJ2-3; maybe TRBD1 (6 bases). Germline CDR1 MNHNY, CDR2 SVGAGI (reference sequence). The V end was cut by 4 bases, the J end by 4 bases, with 12 bases between. The CDR3 totals 14 residues. CDR3 residues: CASSSAGGADTQYF. CDR3 DNA: TGTGCCAGCAGTTCCGCTGGGGGCGCAGATACGCAGTATTTT.

Ten or more counts support this clonotype. This sequence joins TRBV29-1 and TRBJ2-7; D remains unclear. The CDR3 is 13 residues long. Germline CDR1 reads SQVTM; CDR2 reads ANQGSEA. V was trimmed by 0 bases and J by 7 bases, leaving 13 bases between them. The CDR3 DNA sequence: TGCAGCGTTGAAGAAGGGTCGCCTGGGGAGCAGTACTTC. Translating gives CSVEEGSPGEQYF.

This clonotype was recorded a few times. The V gene is TRBV19, the J gene TRBJ2-3; maybe TRBD2 (5 bases). Looked up from germline, CDR1 is LNHDA and CDR2 is SQIVND (reference sequence). This CDR3 is built from 13 residues. V lost 3 bases and J lost 6, with 10 bases in between. The CDR3 protein is CASSMSTIDTQYF. The CDR3, as DNA: TGTGCCAGTAGTATGTCGACTATCGATACGCAGTATTTT.

This clonotype was seen ten or more times. The rearrangement joins TRBV18 to TRBJ1-4, with D tentatively TRBD1 (5 bases). Germline V CDR1 and CDR2: KGHSH, LQKENI. CDR3 length: 14 residues. The ends were cut back, 2 bases at V and 6 bases at J, with 10 bases in the middle. The CDR3, as DNA: TGTGCCAGCTCACCAGGCAGGGTCTATGAAAAACTGTTTTTT. It codes for CASSPGRVYEKLFF.

This clonotype has a handful of counts. CDR3 loop: CASSEGRPNTEAFF. In nucleotides, the CDR3 is TGTGCCAGCAGTGAAGGGAGACCGAACACTGAAGCTTTCTTT. The J gene is TRBJ1-1, the V gene TRBV25-1; no firm D call. The V and J ends lost 2 bases and 1 base respectively, with 8 bases between them. Germline CDR1 is MGHDK and CDR2 is SYGVNS. The CDR3 is 14 residues long.

In its sample, this clonotype was seen a few times. The chain joins TRBV3-1 to TRBJ2-2, with 8 bases lining up with TRBD2. From germline, CDR1 is LGHDT and CDR2 YNNKEL (reference sequence). This CDR3 has 15 amino acids. Trimming at V came to 5 bases and at J to 4 bases, leaving 6 bases not matched to a gene. Here the CDR3 DNA reads TGTGCCAGCAGCTTTAGGACTAGCTCCACCGGGGAGCTGTTTTTT. Amino acids: CASSFRTSSTGELFF.

The table lists this clonotype with a few counts. The V and J genes are TRBV4-2 and TRBJ1-1, with D unclear. Germline V gives CDR1 LGHNA, CDR2 YNFKEQ. The V end lost 0 bases, the J end lost 7 bases, and 12 bases lay between the germline ends. The CDR3 totals 14 residues. CDR3 region: CASSQEEPGGEAFF. In nucleotides, the CDR3 is TGTGCCAGCAGCCAAGAAGAACCCGGAGGTGAAGCTTTCTTT.

This clonotype was picked up many times. The chain has TRBV7-9 and TRBJ1-4; D is unclear. The CDR3 consists of 14 residues. Germline loops: CDR1 SEHNR, CDR2 FQNEAQ (reference sequence). Trimming removed 6 bases from V and 6 bases from J, with 14 bases in between. CDR3 in amino acids: CASSPGLGDEKLFF. In DNA form, the CDR3 reads TGTGCCAGCAGTCCCGGCCTTGGGGATGAAAAACTGTTTTTT.

This clonotype showed up many times. This chain uses TRBV12-3 or TRBV12-4 with TRBJ1-2; tentative D call: TRBD1 (5 bases). The CDR3 has 13 amino acids. The V end was cut by 10 bases, the J end by 4 bases, with 16 bases between. CDR3 DNA sequence: TGTGCCATTTTCTTGGGACGGCTCTATGGCTACACCTTC. This sequence encodes CAIFLGRLYGYTF.

The chain uses TRBV5-6 and TRBJ2-3; 12 bases map to TRBD1. From germline, CDR1 is SGHDT and CDR2 YYEEEE. The CDR3 is made up of 15 amino acids. The V gene end was trimmed by 3 bases and the J gene end by 3 bases; junction bases not matched to a gene: 2. CDR3 DNA sequence: TGTGCCAGCAGCTGGGACAGGGGGCCTACAGATACGCAGTATTTT. Translated, it gives CASSWDRGPTDTQYF. Using reference TRBV5-6 and TRBJ2-3 for the parts outside the CDR3, the full variable domain is DAGVTQSPTHLIKTRGQQVTLRCSPKSGHDTVSWYQQALGQGPQFIFQYYEEEERQRGNFPDRFSGHQFPNYSSELNVNALLLGDSALYLCASSWDRGPTDTQYFGPGTRLTVL.

This clonotype was seen many times. The chain recombines TRBV5-1 with TRBJ2-7; weak D call: TRBD2 (5 bases). The CDR3 is 13 amino acids. V was cut by 0 bases and J by 9 bases, with 13 bases left in between. Germline loops: CDR1 SGHRS, CDR2 YFSETQ. DNA of the CDR3: TGCGCCAGCAGCTTGGTTGCGGGTAGCTCGCAGTACTTC. This translates into CASSLVAGSSQYF.

A remark on this clonotype: Given a much more abundant clone one base away, this may be a read error. The chain is built from TRBV5-4 and TRBJ2-2; TRBD1 is a possible D gene (5 bases). Per germline, CDR1 SGHNT and CDR2 YYREEE (reference sequence). This CDR3 is 13 amino acids long. Deletions cut 4 bases from V and 7 bases from J, with 11 bases between. CDR3 in amino acids: CASSQGDDGELFF. CDR3 sequence (DNA): TGTGCCAGCAGCCAAGGGGATGACGGGGAGCTGTTTTTT.

CDR3 sequence: CASGPVGDNEQFF. CDR3 bases: TGTGCTAGTGGCCCCGTGGGGGACAATGAGCAGTTCTTC. The rearrangement joins TRBV12-5 to TRBJ2-1, with D possibly being TRBD1 or TRBD2 (5 bases each). Germline CDR1 and CDR2: LGHNT and FRNRAP. The V and J ends lost 6 bases and 5 bases respectively, with 11 bases between them. This CDR3 comprises 13 residues. The variable domain in full, completed from reference TRBV12-5 and TRBJ2-1, reads DARVTQTPRHKVTEMGQEVTMRCQPILGHNTVFWYRQTMMQGLELLAYFRNRAPLDDSGMPKDRFSAEMPDATLATLKIQPSEPRDSAVYFCASGPVGDNEQFFGPGTRLTVL.

This clonotype has a count of ten or more. In nucleotides, the CDR3 is TGTGCCAGCTCCACAGGGGGTAGCGACGAGCAGTACTTC. Amino acids: CASSTGGSDEQYF. This chain links TRBV27 with TRBJ2-7; TRBD1 aligns across 8 bases. The germline V gene encodes CDR1 MNHEY and CDR2 SMNVEV (reference sequence). The CDR3 runs 13 residues. With V trimmed by 8 bases and J by 5 bases, 8 bases remained unmatched.

The V call is TRBV2, the J call TRBJ1-1, with D hard to call. The CDR3 has 14 amino acids. V was trimmed by 7 bases and J by 1 base, leaving 13 bases between them. Germline values: CDR1 SNHLY, CDR2 FYNNEI. CDR3 loop: CASTNQAGNTEAFF. CDR3 DNA sequence: TGTGCCAGCACTAATCAGGCGGGGAACACTGAAGCTTTCTTT.

This clonotype was detected ten times or more. J is TRBJ1-6 and V is TRBV12-3 or TRBV12-4; possible D gene TRBD1, 5 bases. V gave up 3 bases and J gave up 4 bases, with 10 bases separating them. The CDR3 is made up of 15 amino acids. CDR3 loop: CASSFHQGYNSPLHF. The CDR3 DNA reads TGTGCCAGCAGTTTTCACCAGGGTTATAATTCACCCCTCCACTTT.

This clonotype was observed at least ten times. The rearrangement joins TRBV5-1 to TRBJ1-6, with D maybe TRBD1 (6 bases). The CDR3 covers 15 residues. V lost 0 bases to trimming and J lost 9 bases, with 13 bases between them. Germline V gives CDR1 SGHRS, CDR2 YFSETQ. CDR3 nucleotide sequence: TGCGCCAGCAGCTTGGTTACAGGGTATGCTTCACCCCTCCACTTT. This encodes CASSLVTGYASPLHF. The whole variable domain, remainder taken from reference TRBV5-1 and TRBJ1-6, is KAGVTQTPRYLIKTRGQQVTLSCSPISGHRSVSWYQQTPGQGLQFLFEYFSETQRNKGNFPGRFSGRQFSNSRSEMNVSTLELGDSALYLCASSLVTGYASPLHFGNGTRLTVT.